The TCR beta chain described here comes from a study of cytomegalovirus exposure and HLA in healthy donors. The germline V gene has CDR1 SGHRS and CDR2 YFSETQ. Trimming stripped 2 bases from V and 4 bases from J, with 9 bases between. This CDR3 is built from 13 residues. Clones were sequenced by immunoSEQ multiplex PCR, and TCRdb holds only the in-frame ones, with some missing. The sample carries fewer than 200,000 clones, less than 95% recorded once. This chain links TRBV5-1 with TRBJ1-1; tentative D call: TRBD1 (5 bases). Sample: PBMCs. The receptor was derived from a woman younger than 35 in good health and CMV-seropositive. CDR3: CASSFFDSTEAFF. In DNA form, the CDR3 reads TGCGCCAGCAGCTTCTTTGACAGCACTGAAGCTTTCTTT.